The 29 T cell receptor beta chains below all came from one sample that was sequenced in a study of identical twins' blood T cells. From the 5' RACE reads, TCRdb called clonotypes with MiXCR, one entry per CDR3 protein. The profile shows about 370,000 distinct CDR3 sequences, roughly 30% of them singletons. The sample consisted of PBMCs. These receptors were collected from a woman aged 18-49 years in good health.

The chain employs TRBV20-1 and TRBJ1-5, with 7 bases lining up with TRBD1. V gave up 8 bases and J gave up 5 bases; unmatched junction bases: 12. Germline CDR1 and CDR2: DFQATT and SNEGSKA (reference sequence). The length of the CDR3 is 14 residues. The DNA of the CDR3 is TGCAGTTCTCGACAGGGAAGTTTGGATCAGCCCCAGCATTTT. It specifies CSSRQGSLDQPQHF.

CDR3 sequence reads: CASSKLIPGEGEKLFF. The CDR3 region has the DNA TGTGCCAGCAGCAAGTTGATTCCAGGGGAGGGCGAAAAACTGTTTTTT. This sequence joins TRBV5-6 and TRBJ1-4, with D maybe TRBD1 (6 bases). CDR1 is SGHDT, CDR2 YYEEEE, per germline. V lost 4 bases and J lost 8, with 21 bases in between. The CDR3 spans 16 residues.

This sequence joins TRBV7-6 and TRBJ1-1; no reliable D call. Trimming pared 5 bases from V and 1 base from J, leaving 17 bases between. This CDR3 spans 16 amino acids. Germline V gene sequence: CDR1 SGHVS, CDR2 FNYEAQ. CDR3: CASSPGQILGNTEAFF. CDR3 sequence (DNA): TGTGCCAGCAGCCCCGGGCAGATTCTCGGGAACACTGAAGCTTTCTTT.

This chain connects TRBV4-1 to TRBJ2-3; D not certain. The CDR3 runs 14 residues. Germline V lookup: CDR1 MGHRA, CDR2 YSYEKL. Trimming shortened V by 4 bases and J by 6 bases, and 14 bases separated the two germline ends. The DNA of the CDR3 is TGCGCCAGCAGCCTCAGCTTTGGGTTGGATACGCAGTATTTT. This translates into CASSLSFGLDTQYF.

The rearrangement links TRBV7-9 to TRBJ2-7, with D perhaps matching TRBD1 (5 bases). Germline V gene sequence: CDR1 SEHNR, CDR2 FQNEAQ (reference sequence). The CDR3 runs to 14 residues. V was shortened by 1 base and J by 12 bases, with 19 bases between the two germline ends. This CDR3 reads CASSLGFEQGRSYF. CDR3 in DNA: TGTGCCAGCAGCTTAGGTTTTGAGCAGGGAAGGTCGTACTTC.

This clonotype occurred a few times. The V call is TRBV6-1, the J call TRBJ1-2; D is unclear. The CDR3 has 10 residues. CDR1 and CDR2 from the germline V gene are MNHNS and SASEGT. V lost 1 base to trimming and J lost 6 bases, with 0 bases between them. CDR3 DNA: TGTGCCAGCAGTGAAGATGGCTACACCTTC. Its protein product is CASSEDGYTF.

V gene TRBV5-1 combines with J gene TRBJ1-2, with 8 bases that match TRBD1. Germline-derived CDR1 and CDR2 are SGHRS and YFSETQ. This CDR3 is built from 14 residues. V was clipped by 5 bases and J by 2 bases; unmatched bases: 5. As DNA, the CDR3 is TGCGCCAGCAGACAAGGGACAGGAAACTATGGCTACACCTTC. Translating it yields CASRQGTGNYGYTF.

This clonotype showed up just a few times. The CDR3 spells CASSPPGTGGIYEQFF. The CDR3 DNA follows: TGTGCCAGCTCACCACCTGGGACAGGGGGTATCTATGAGCAGTTCTTC. The rearrangement joins TRBV18 to TRBJ2-1; 11 positions match TRBD1. Germline-derived CDR1 and CDR2 are KGHSH and LQKENI. The J segment lost 8 bases and the V segment lost 0 bases, leaving 6 bases of the junction unmatched. The CDR3 spans 16 residues.

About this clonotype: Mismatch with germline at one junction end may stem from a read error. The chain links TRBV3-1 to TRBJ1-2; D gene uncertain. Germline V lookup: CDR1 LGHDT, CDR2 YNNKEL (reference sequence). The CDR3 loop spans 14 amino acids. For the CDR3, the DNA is TGTGCCAGCAGCCTGAGCGAGTTCTACTACGGCTACACCTTC. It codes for CASSLSEFYYGYTF.

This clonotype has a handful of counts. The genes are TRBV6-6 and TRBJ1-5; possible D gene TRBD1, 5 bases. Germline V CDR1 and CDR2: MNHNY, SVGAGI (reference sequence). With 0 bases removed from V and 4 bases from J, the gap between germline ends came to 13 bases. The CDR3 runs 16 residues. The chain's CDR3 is CASSYSVRAENQPQHF. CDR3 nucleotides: TGTGCCAGCAGTTACTCGGTCAGGGCTGAGAATCAGCCCCAGCATTTT.

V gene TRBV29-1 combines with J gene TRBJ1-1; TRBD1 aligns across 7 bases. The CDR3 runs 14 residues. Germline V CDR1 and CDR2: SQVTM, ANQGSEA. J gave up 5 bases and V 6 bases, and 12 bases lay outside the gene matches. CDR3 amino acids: CSVCSGGGRTEAFF. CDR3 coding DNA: TGCAGCGTCTGCTCAGGGGGAGGAAGAACTGAAGCTTTCTTT.

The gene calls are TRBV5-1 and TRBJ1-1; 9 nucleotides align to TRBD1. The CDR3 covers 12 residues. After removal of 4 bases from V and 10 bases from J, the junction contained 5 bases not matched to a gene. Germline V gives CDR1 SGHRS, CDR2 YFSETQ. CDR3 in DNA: TGCGCCAGCAGCCCGGGACAGGGTGCAGCTTTCTTT. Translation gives CASSPGQGAAFF.

CDR3 in DNA: TGCAGTGCTAGAGATGTGACCGGGGAGCTGTTTTTT. Its translation: CSARDVTGELFF. The chain joins TRBV20-1 to TRBJ2-2; D not resolved. Deletions cut 0 bases from V and 5 bases from J, with 4 bases between. The germline V gene has CDR1 DFQATT and CDR2 SNEGSKA (reference sequence). This CDR3 comprises 12 residues.

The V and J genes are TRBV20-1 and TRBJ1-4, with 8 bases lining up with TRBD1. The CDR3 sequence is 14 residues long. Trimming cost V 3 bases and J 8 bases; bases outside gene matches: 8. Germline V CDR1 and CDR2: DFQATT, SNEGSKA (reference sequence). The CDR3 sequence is CSASIGGTGEKLFF. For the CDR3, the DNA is TGCAGTGCTAGTATAGGAGGGACAGGCGAAAAACTGTTTTTT.

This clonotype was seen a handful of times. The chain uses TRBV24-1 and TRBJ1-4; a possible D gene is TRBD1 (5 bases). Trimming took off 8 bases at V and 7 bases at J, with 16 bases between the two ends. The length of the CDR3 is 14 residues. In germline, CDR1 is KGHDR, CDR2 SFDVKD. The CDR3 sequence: CATIREDNAEKLFF. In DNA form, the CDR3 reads TGTGCCACCATCCGTGAGGACAACGCTGAAAAACTGTTTTTT.

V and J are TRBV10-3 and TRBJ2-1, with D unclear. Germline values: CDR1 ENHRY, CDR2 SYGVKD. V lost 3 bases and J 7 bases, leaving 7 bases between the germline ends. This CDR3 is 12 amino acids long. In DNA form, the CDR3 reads TGTGCCATCAGTGAAGGGAATAATGAGCAGTTCTTC. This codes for CAISEGNNEQFF.

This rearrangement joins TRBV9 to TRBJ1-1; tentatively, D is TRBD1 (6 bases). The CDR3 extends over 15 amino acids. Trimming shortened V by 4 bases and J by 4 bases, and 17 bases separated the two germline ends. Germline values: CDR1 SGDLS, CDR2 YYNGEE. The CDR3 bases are TGTGCCAGCAGCTCCCCCACAGGGTCTGGCACTGAAGCTTTCTTT. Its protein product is CASSSPTGSGTEAFF.

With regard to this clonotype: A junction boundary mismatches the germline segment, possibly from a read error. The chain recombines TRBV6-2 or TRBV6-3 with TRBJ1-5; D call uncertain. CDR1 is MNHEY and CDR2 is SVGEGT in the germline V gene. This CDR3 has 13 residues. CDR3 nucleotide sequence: TGTGCCAGCAGTCGCAATAGCAATCGGCCCCAGCATTTT. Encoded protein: CASSRNSNRPQHF.

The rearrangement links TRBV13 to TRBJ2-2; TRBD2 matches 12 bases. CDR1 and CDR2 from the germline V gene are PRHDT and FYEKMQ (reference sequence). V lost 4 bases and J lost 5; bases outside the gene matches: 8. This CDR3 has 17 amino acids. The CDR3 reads CASSSIGLAGRTGELFF. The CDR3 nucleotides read TGTGCCAGCAGCTCGATCGGACTAGCGGGAAGAACCGGGGAGCTGTTTTTT.

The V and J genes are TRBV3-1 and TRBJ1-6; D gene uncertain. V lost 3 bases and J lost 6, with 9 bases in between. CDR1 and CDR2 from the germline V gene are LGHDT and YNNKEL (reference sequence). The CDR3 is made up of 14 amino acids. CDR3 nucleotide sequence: TGTGCCAGCAGCCATACAGCTAGTAATTCACCCCTCCACTTT. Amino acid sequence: CASSHTASNSPLHF.

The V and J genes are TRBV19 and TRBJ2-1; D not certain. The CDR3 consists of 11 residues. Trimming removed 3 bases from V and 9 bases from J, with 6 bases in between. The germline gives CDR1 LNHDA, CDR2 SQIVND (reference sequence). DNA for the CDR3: TGTGCCAGTAGTATCCGTGGTGAGCAGTTCTTC. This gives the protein CASSIRGEQFF.

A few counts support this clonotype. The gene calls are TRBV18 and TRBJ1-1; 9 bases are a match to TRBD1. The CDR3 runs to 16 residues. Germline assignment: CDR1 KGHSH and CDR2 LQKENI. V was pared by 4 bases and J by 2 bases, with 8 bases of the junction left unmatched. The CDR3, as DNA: TGTGCCAGCTCACTCTTACAGGGGGCCCAAAACACTGAAGCTTTCTTT. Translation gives CASSLLQGAQNTEAFF.

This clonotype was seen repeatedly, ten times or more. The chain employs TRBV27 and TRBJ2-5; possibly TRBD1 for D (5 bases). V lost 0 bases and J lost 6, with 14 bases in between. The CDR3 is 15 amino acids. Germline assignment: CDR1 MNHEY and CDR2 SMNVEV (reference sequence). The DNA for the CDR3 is TGTGCCAGCAGTTTATCGGGTTCGCAGGGAAAGACCCAGTACTTC. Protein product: CASSLSGSQGKTQYF.

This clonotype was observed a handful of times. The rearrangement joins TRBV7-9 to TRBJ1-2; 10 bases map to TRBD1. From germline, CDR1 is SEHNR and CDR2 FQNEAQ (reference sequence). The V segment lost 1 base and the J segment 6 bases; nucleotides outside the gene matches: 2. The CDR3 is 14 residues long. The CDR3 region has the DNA TGTGCCAGCAGCTTAGTGACAGGGGGCCATGGCTACACCTTC. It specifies CASSLVTGGHGYTF.

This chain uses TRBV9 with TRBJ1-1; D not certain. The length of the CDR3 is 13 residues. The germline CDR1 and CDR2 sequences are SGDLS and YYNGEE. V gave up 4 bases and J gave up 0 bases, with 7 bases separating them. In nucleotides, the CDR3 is TGTGCCAGCAGCATACTAGTGAACACTGAAGCTTTCTTT. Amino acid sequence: CASSILVNTEAFF.

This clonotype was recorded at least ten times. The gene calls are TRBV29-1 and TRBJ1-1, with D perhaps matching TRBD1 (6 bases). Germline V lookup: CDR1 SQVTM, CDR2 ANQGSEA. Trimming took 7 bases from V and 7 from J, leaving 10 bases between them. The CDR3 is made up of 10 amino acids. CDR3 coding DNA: TGCAGCGCATGGACAGATGAAGCTTTCTTT. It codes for CSAWTDEAFF. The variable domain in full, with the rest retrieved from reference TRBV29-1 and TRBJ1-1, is SAVISQKPSRDICQRGTSLTIQCQVDSQVTMMFWYRQQPGQSLTLIATANQGSEATYESGFVIDKFPISRPNLTFSTLTVSNMSPEDSSIYLCSAWTDEAFFGQGTRLTVV.

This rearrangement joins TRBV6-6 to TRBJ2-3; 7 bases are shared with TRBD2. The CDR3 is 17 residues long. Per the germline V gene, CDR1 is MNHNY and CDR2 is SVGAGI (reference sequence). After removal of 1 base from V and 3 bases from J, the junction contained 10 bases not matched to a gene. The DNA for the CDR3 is TGTGCCAGCAGTTACTACCGGGTAGGACTAGAGACAGATACGCAGTATTTT. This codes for CASSYYRVGLETDTQYF.

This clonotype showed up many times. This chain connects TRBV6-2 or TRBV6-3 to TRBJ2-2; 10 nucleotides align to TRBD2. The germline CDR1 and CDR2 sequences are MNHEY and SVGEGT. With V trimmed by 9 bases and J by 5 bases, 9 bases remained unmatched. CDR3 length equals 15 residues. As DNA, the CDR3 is TGTGCCAGTCAAGCGGGGGGGCCGGAGACCGGGGAGCTGTTTTTT. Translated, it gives CASQAGGPETGELFF.

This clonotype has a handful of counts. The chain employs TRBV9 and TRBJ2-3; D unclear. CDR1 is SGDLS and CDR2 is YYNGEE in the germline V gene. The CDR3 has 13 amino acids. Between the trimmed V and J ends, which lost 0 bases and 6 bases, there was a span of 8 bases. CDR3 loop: CASSVDMEDTQYF. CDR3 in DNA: TGTGCCAGCAGCGTAGATATGGAGGATACGCAGTATTTT.